The source of this T cell receptor (beta chain) is a study of cytomegalovirus exposure and HLA in healthy donors. Findings and caveats of the study: Within the data, a cluster of highly shared sequence variants was likely a sequencing artifact.

PCR used 60 Vbeta primers and 13 Jbeta primers. Assay used: immunoSEQ multiplex PCR; TCRdb lists only in-frame clones, some missing. The data hold about 110,000 clones, with approximately 80% observed a single time. Comment on this clone: As yet, its antigen is unknown.

The germline V and J ends were trimmed by 3 bases and 6 bases, with 9 bases remaining between them. This CDR3 comprises 12 residues. Per the germline V gene, CDR1 is GTSNPN and CDR2 is SVGIG (reference sequence). The clonotype was recovered from a woman aged 30 to 39 in good health and CMV-seronegative. Sequencing was done on a sample of PBMCs. The chain couples TRBV30 to TRBJ1-5; no definite D call. The CDR3 DNA follows: TGTGCCTGGAGCCAAGGGAGTCAGCCCCAGCATTTT. Protein product: CAWSQGSQPQHF.